The clone carrying this T cell receptor beta chain has a count of ten or more. The V gene's germline CDR1 is KGHSH and CDR2 LQKENI. There are 13 residues in the CDR3. The germline V and J ends were trimmed by 0 bases and 4 bases, with 7 bases remaining between them. The source of the sample is a study of T cells in Graves' hyperthyroidism and ophthalmopathy. Patients having uncontrolled infection, another autoimmune disease, pregnancy or lactation were not included. PBMCs were collected from a roughly 10 ml volume of fresh peripheral blood. Amplified TCR beta CDR3 regions came from RNA transcripts. TCR CDR3 regions were first amplified by RT-PCR with HTBI primers. TCRdb re-analysed the multiplex PCR reads in MiXCR, keeping a single row per CDR3 protein. Altogether about half a million distinct CDR3 sequences are present, around 16% being singletons, with the ten largest covering about 31%.

Sequencing used blood. The J gene is TRBJ2-7, the V gene TRBV18; D is perhaps TRBD1 (5 bases). The TCR comes from a woman aged 25-40 years with Graves' ophthalmopathy. CDR3 DNA: TGTGCCAGCTCACCACCGGACAAATACGAGCAGTACTTC. Its translation: CASSPPDKYEQYF.